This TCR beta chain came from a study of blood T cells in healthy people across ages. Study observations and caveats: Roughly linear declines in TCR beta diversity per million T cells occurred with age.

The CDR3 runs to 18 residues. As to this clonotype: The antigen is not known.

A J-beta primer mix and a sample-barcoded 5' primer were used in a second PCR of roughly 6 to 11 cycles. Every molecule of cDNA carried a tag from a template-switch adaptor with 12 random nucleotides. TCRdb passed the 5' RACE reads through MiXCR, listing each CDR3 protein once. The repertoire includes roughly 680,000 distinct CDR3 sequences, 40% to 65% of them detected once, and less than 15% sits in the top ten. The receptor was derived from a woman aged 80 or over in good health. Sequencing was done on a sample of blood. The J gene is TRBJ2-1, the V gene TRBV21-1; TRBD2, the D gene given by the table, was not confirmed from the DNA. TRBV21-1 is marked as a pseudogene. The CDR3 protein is CASSKETGLADNYNEQFF. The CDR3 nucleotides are TGTGCCAGCAGCAAAGAAACGGGACTAGCGGACAATTACAATGAGCAGTTCTTC.